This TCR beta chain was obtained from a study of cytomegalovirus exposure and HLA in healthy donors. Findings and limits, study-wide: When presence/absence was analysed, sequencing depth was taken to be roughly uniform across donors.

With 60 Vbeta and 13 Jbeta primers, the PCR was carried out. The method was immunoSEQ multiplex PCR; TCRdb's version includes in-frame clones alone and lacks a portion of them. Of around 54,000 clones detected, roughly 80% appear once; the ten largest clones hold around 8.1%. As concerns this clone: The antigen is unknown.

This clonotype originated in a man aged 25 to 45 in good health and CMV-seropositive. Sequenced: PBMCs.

The CDR3 region is CASSHPSRVTEAFF. CDR3 coding DNA: TGCGCCAGCAGCCACCCCAGTCGTGTCACTGAAGCTTTCTTT. The J gene is TRBJ1-1, the V gene TRBV4-1; no definite D call. CDR3 length: 14 residues. Germline CDR1 reads MGHRA; CDR2 reads YSYEKL. Trimming left V 3 bases short and J 4 bases short, with 12 bases between.